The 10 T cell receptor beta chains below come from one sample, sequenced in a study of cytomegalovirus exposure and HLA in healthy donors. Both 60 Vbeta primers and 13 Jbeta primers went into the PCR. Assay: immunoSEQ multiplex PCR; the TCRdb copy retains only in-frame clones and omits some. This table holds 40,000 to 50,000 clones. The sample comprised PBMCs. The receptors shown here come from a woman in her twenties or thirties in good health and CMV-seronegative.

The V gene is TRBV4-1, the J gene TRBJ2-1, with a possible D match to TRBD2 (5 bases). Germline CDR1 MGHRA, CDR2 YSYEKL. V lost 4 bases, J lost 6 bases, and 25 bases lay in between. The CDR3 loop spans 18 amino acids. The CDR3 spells CASSPRVRKETVGNEQFF. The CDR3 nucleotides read TGCGCCAGCAGCCCGAGGGTTAGGAAAGAGACGGTAGGCAATGAGCAGTTCTTC.

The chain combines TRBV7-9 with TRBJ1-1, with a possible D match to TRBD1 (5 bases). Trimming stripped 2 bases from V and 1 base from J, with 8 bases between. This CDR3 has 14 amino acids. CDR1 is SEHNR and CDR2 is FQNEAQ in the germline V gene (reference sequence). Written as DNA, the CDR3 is TGTGCCAGCAGCTTAATGACAGAGAACACTGAAGCTTTCTTT. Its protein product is CASSLMTENTEAFF.

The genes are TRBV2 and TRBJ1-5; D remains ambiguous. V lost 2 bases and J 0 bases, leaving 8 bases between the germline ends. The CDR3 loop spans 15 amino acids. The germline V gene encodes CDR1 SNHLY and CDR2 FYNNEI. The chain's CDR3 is CASSETRNSNQPQHF. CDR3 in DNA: TGTGCCAGCAGTGAAACAAGAAATAGCAATCAGCCCCAGCATTTT. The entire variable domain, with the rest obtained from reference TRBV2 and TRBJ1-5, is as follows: EPEVTQTPSHQVTQMGQEVILRCVPISNHLYFYWYRQILGQKVEFLVSFYNNEISEKSEIFDDQFSVERPDGSNFTLKIRSTKLEDSAMYFCASSETRNSNQPQHFGDGTRLSIL.

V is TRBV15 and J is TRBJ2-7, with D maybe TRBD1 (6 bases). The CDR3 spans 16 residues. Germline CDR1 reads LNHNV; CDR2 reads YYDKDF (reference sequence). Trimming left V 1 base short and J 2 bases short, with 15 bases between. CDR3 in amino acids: CATSRVGWGLTYEQYF. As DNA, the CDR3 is TGTGCCACCAGCAGAGTCGGGTGGGGGCTTACCTACGAGCAGTACTTC.

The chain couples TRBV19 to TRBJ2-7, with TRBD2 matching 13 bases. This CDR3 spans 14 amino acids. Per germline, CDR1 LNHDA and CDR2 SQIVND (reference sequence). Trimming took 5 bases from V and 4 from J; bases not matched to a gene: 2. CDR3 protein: CASSRTSGRYEQYF. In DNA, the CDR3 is TGTGCCAGTAGTCGGACTAGCGGGAGATACGAGCAGTACTTC.

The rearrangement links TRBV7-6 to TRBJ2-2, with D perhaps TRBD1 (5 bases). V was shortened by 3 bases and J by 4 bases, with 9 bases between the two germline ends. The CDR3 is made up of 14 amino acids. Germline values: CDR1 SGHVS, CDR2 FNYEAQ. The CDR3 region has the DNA TGTGCCAGCAGCTTGACAGTTATCACCGGGGAGCTGTTTTTT. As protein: CASSLTVITGELFF.

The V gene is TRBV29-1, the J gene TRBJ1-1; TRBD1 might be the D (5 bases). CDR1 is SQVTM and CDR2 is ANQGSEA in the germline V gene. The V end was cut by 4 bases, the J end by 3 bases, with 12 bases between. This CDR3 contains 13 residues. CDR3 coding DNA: TGCAGCGTTGTCAGGGTTGTAGACACTGAAGCTTTCTTT. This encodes CSVVRVVDTEAFF.

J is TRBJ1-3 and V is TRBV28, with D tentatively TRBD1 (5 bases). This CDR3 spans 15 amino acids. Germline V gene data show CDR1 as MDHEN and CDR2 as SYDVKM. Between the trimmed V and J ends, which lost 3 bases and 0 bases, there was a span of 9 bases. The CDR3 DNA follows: TGTGCCAGCAGTTTGGTCCAGGGCTCTGGAAACACCATATATTTT. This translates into CASSLVQGSGNTIYF.

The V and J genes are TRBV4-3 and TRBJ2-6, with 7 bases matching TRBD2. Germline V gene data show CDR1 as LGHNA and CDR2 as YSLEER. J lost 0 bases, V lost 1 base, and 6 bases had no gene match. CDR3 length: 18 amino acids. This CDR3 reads CASSQASGGISGANVLTF. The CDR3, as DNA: TGCGCCAGCAGCCAAGCTAGCGGTGGAATCTCTGGGGCCAACGTCCTGACTTTC.

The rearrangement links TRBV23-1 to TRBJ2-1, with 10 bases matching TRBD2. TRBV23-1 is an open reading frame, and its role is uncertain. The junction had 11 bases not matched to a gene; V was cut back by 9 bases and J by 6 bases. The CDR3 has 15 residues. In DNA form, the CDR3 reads TGCGCCAGTCCTGCAACTAGCGGGAAACCCAATGAGCAGTTCTTC. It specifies CASPATSGKPNEQFF.